The next 14 T cell receptor beta chains were all read from a single sample in a study of graft-versus-host responses after intestinal transplantation. Generated by immunoSEQ multiplex PCR, the TCRdb table keeps only in-frame clones and is missing some. The sample carries about 69,000 clones, around nine tenths recorded once. The specimen was bone marrow, collected approximately 700 days after intestinal transplantation. The source is a human patient who received an intestinal transplant, so some T cells may come from the graft donor.

The chain carries TRBV28 and TRBJ2-5, with TRBD1 matching over 9 bases. TRBJ2-7 explains the end of the DNA better; the J call may be wrong. There are 18 residues in the CDR3. Germline V gene lookup returns CDR1 MDHEN and CDR2 SYDVKM. The chain's CDR3 is CASSFELKQGARSYEQYF. DNA of the CDR3: TGTGCCAGCAGTTTTGAGCTTAAACAGGGGGCACGCTCCTACGAGCAGTACTTC.

The chain joins TRBV7-6 to TRBJ2-1, with 9 bases lining up with TRBD2. The CDR3 sequence is 16 residues long. J was trimmed by 9 bases and V by 5 bases; bases with no gene match: 14. CDR1 is SGHVS and CDR2 is FNYEAQ in the germline V gene. The CDR3 reads CASSRTWRGGLREQFF. Written as DNA, the CDR3 is TGTGCCAGCAGCCGTACCTGGCGGGGGGGCCTACGTGAGCAGTTCTTC.

The V and J genes are TRBV19 and TRBJ2-1; 7 bases fit TRBD1. Trimming took 3 bases from V and 0 from J; bases not matched to a gene: 8. The germline V gene has CDR1 LNHDA and CDR2 SQIVND (reference sequence). CDR3 length: 17 residues. The CDR3: CASSIWGQLSSYNEQFF. The CDR3 DNA reads as TGTGCCAGTAGTATCTGGGGACAGTTATCCTCCTACAATGAGCAGTTCTTC.

The chain is built from TRBV7-9 and TRBJ2-2; D may be TRBD2 (6 bases). V lost 2 bases and J lost 6, with 13 bases in between. Germline V gives CDR1 SEHNR, CDR2 FQNEAQ (reference sequence). The CDR3 is made up of 15 amino acids. The CDR3: CASSLSDPGAGELFF. The CDR3 nucleotides read TGTGCCAGCAGCTTATCGGACCCGGGAGCCGGGGAGCTGTTTTTT. Full variable domain (rest looked up from reference TRBV7-9 and TRBJ2-2): DTGVSQNPRHKITKRGQNVTFRCDPISEHNRLYWYRQTLGQGPEFLTYFQNEAQLEKSRLLSDRFSAERPKGSFSTLEIQRTEQGDSAMYLCASSLSDPGAGELFFGEGSRLTVL.

The V call is TRBV6-1, the J call TRBJ2-1; D unresolved. V shed 5 bases and J shed 4 bases, with 12 bases lying between them. The length of the CDR3 is 14 residues. Germline values: CDR1 MNHNS, CDR2 SASEGT. The CDR3 reads CASSTSYWYNEQFF. DNA of the CDR3: TGTGCCAGCAGTACCAGCTACTGGTACAATGAGCAGTTCTTC.

The rearrangement joins TRBV27 to TRBJ1-1; possibly TRBD1 for D (6 bases). Germline V gene data show CDR1 as MNHEY and CDR2 as SMNVEV (reference sequence). V was shortened by 7 bases and J by 5 bases, with 17 bases between the two germline ends. The CDR3 sequence is 14 residues long. The CDR3 here is CASTIGGAGTEAFF. The DNA of the CDR3 is TGTGCCAGCACCATCGGGGGGGCAGGGACTGAAGCTTTCTTT.

As for this clone: The CDR3 carries no conserved terminal phenylalanine or tryptophan, so it likely arises from a read error. V and J are TRBV5-1 and TRBJ2-7, with D perhaps matching TRBD2 (5 bases). The V gene's germline CDR1 is SGHRS and CDR2 YFSETQ. V was clipped by 5 bases and J by 2 bases, with 11 bases between them. The CDR3 runs to 13 residues. This CDR3 is CASSRADPYEQYL. As DNA, the CDR3 is TGCGCCAGCAGTAGAGCGGACCCCTACGAGCAGTACCTC.

This clone was observed once. The chain combines TRBV11-2 with TRBJ2-5, with D uncertain. The CDR3 is 13 residues long. From germline, CDR1 is SGHAT and CDR2 FQNNGV. V was pared by 5 bases and J by 2 bases, with 9 bases between. The CDR3 is CASSGNRQETQYF. CDR3 sequence (DNA): TGTGCCAGCAGCGGGAACAGACAAGAGACCCAGTACTTC.

This chain's CDR3 is CASSPWGSTYEQYF. The CDR3 DNA is TGTGCCAGCAGCCCATGGGGATCGACCTACGAGCAGTACTTC. The chain combines TRBV9 with TRBJ2-7; D gene unclear. Germline lookup yields CDR1 SGDLS and CDR2 YYNGEE. This CDR3 has 14 residues. The ends were cut back, 4 bases at V and 2 bases at J, with 13 bases in the middle.

The chain links TRBV5-1 to TRBJ2-3; 9 bases fit TRBD2. CDR3 length: 15 residues. The J segment lost 0 bases and the V segment lost 4 bases, leaving 3 bases of the junction unmatched. CDR1 is SGHRS and CDR2 is YFSETQ in the germline V gene. The CDR3 is CASSVAGVSTDTQYF. The DNA of the CDR3 is TGCGCCAGCAGCGTAGCGGGAGTTAGCACAGATACGCAGTATTTT.

This clone is a singleton in its sample. The chain combines TRBV5-1 with TRBJ1-1, with a possible D match to TRBD1 (5 bases). CDR1 SGHRS and CDR2 YFSETQ come from the germline V gene. CDR3 length equals 15 residues. Trimming pared 6 bases from V and 2 bases from J, leaving 17 bases between. The chain's CDR3 is CASTPTGDLNTEAFF. The CDR3 region has the DNA TGCGCCAGCACCCCGACGGGGGACCTCAACACTGAAGCTTTCTTT.

The rearrangement uses TRBV9 and TRBJ2-2; perhaps TRBD2 as D (6 bases). There are 15 residues in the CDR3. Trimming removed 1 base at V and 3 bases at J, with 10 bases between. CDR1 and CDR2 from the germline V gene are SGDLS and YYNGEE. Written as DNA, the CDR3 is TGTGCCAGCAGCGTACCCGGGGAGGACACCGGGGAGCTGTTTTTT. Translation: CASSVPGEDTGELFF.

The rearrangement joins TRBV28 to TRBJ2-7, with TRBD2 matching over 13 bases. V was clipped by 3 bases and J by 4 bases; unmatched bases: 3. Germline V CDR1 and CDR2: MDHEN, SYDVKM. The CDR3 has 15 amino acids. CDR3 nucleotides: TGTGCCAGCAGTTTTGGACTAGCGGGAGATTACGAGCAGTACTTC. Its translation: CASSFGLAGDYEQYF.

This rearrangement joins TRBV5-4 to TRBJ2-5; 9 nucleotides align to TRBD1. CDR3 size: 14 residues. The germline CDR1 and CDR2 sequences are SGHNT and YYREEE (reference sequence). Trimming at V came to 4 bases and at J to 2 bases, leaving 3 bases not matched to a gene. The CDR3 DNA is TGTGCCAGCAGCCCCGGGACAGGGCAAGAGACCCAGTACTTC. Its protein is CASSPGTGQETQYF.